Each of the 32 T cell receptor beta chains below was sequenced from the same sample in a study of cytomegalovirus exposure and HLA in healthy donors. Sequenced by immunoSEQ multiplex PCR; TCRdb stores in-frame clones only, minus some. The sample consists of around 150,000 clones, about 90% of them appearing once. The source material was PBMCs. Every receptor here comes from a woman aged 18-29 years in good health and CMV-seropositive.

J is TRBJ2-5 and V is TRBV5-6; 8 nucleotides line up with TRBD1. The V gene's germline CDR1 is SGHDT and CDR2 YYEEEE. The junction had 9 bases not matched to a gene; V was cut back by 4 bases and J by 4 bases. The CDR3 is 15 residues long. DNA of the CDR3: TGTGCCAGCAGCACCGAGGAACAGGGGGGAGAGACCCAGTACTTC. It codes for CASSTEEQGGETQYF.

This sequence joins TRBV19 and TRBJ2-2; 8 positions match TRBD2. V lost 9 bases, J lost 6 bases, and 9 bases stayed unmatched. This CDR3 has 14 amino acids. Germline V CDR1 and CDR2: LNHDA, SQIVND (reference sequence). The CDR3 DNA reads as TGTGCCAGCCGGGGGGGGTATAGGGCCGGGGAGCTGTTTTTT. The encoded protein is CASRGGYRAGELFF.

V is TRBV7-2 and J is TRBJ2-7; perhaps TRBD2 as D (5 bases). CDR1 SGHTA and CDR2 FQGNSA come from the germline V gene. There are 13 residues in the CDR3. Trimming removed 5 bases from V and 5 bases from J, with 13 bases in between. The CDR3 loop is CASSPGVVHEQYF. As DNA, the CDR3 is TGTGCCAGCAGCCCCGGGGTAGTCCACGAGCAGTACTTC.

The J gene is TRBJ2-3, the V gene TRBV7-9; 10 bases fit TRBD2. The CDR3 is made up of 14 amino acids. V gave up 4 bases and J gave up 5 bases; unmatched junction bases: 3. The germline CDR1 and CDR2 sequences are SEHNR and FQNEAQ (reference sequence). This CDR3 reads CASSYGLAVDTQYF. CDR3 nucleotides: TGTGCCAGCAGCTACGGACTAGCGGTAGATACGCAGTATTTT.

DNA of the CDR3: TGTGCCAGCAGTTCCCAAGGGGCTAAAGGAGCTTTCTTT. This sequence encodes CASSSQGAKGAFF. This sequence joins TRBV6-6 and TRBJ1-1, with D possibly being TRBD1 (5 bases). The CDR3 is 13 residues long. Germline assignment: CDR1 MNHNY and CDR2 SVGAGI (reference sequence). V shed 4 bases and J shed 10 bases, with 16 bases lying between them.

This clone has just one count. This sequence joins TRBV4-2 and TRBJ2-1; 13 bases are shared with TRBD2. V shed 3 bases and J 10 bases; nucleotides not matched to a gene: 6. This CDR3 is built from 15 residues. Germline V gene sequence: CDR1 LGHNA, CDR2 YNFKEQ. The CDR3 here is CASSHGTSGEREQFF. The CDR3 DNA reads as TGTGCCAGCAGCCACGGGACTAGCGGGGAACGGGAGCAGTTCTTC.

The chain carries TRBV5-4 and TRBJ2-7, with a weak D call TRBD2 (5 bases). V lost 2 bases, J lost 2 bases, and 8 bases lay in between. The CDR3 is 13 amino acids. Germline CDR1 SGHNT, CDR2 YYREEE (reference sequence). The CDR3 DNA follows: TGTGCCAGCAGCTTTTACGGGACCTACGAGCAGTACTTC. This translates into CASSFYGTYEQYF.

This clone was counted only a few times. The V call is TRBV29-1, the J call TRBJ2-2, with D tentatively TRBD1 (5 bases). CDR1 SQVTM and CDR2 ANQGSEA come from the germline V gene. This CDR3 spans 14 amino acids. V dropped 7 bases and J dropped 0 bases, with 12 bases sitting between them. CDR3 sequence reads: CSGRQSSNTGELFF. The CDR3 region has the DNA TGCAGCGGGCGACAGAGCTCGAACACCGGGGAGCTGTTTTTT.

The rearrangement links TRBV28 to TRBJ2-7, with a possible D match to TRBD1 (6 bases). This CDR3 contains 13 residues. Trimming cost V 8 bases and J 4 bases, with 15 bases left between them. Germline V lookup: CDR1 MDHEN, CDR2 SYDVKM. CDR3 DNA sequence: TGTGCCAGCTCCCTAGGGGGTTGGTACGAGCAGTACTTC. Its protein product is CASSLGGWYEQYF.

Only one count was recorded for this clone. The chain is built from TRBV5-1 and TRBJ1-5; the D is unclear. Germline V CDR1 and CDR2: SGHRS, YFSETQ. Trimming took off 0 bases at V and 0 bases at J, with 7 bases between the two ends. This CDR3 region has 15 residues. In nucleotides, the CDR3 is TGCGCCAGCAGCTTGGACGGGTTTAGCAATCAGCCCCAGCATTTT. Protein sequence: CASSLDGFSNQPQHF. The full variable domain, its missing parts supplied by reference TRBV5-1 and TRBJ1-5, is KAGVTQTPRYLIKTRGQQVTLSCSPISGHRSVSWYQQTPGQGLQFLFEYFSETQRNKGNFPGRFSGRQFSNSRSEMNVSTLELGDSALYLCASSLDGFSNQPQHFGDGTRLSIL.

This chain connects TRBV29-1 to TRBJ2-3; the D gene is possibly TRBD1 (6 bases). CDR3 length equals 16 residues. The germline V gene has CDR1 SQVTM and CDR2 ANQGSEA. Trimming cost V 4 bases and J 6 bases, with 23 bases left between them. CDR3 residues: CSVVQTGTFNSDTQYF. In nucleotides, the CDR3 is TGCAGCGTTGTCCAAACCGGGACATTTAATTCGGATACGCAGTATTTT.

The V gene is TRBV27, the J gene TRBJ1-2; D gene ambiguous. The CDR3 consists of 14 residues. CDR1 is MNHEY and CDR2 is SMNVEV in the germline V gene (reference sequence). V lost 0 bases and J 3 bases, leaving 8 bases between the germline ends. The CDR3, as DNA: TGTGCCAGCAGTTTATCAGAGGGTTACTATGGCTACACCTTC. It encodes CASSLSEGYYGYTF.

The rearrangement uses TRBV6-1 and TRBJ2-2; TRBD2 matches at 8 bases. Germline V gene data show CDR1 as MNHNS and CDR2 as SASEGT. V lost 3 bases and J lost 4; bases outside the gene matches: 4. There are 15 residues in the CDR3. In nucleotides, the CDR3 is TGTGCCAGCAGTGAGGTGAGCGGGAGCACCGGGGAGCTGTTTTTT. Protein: CASSEVSGSTGELFF.

The genes are TRBV14 and TRBJ1-2; maybe TRBD1 (5 bases). CDR3 length: 16 amino acids. V lost 0 bases, J lost 4 bases, and 15 bases lay in between. The germline CDR1 and CDR2 sequences are SGHDN and FVKESK. The CDR3 bases are TGTGCCAGCAGCCAAGATCGGATTTCGGACATCTATGGCTACACCTTC. It specifies CASSQDRISDIYGYTF.

The chain recombines TRBV5-1 with TRBJ1-2, with D possibly matching TRBD1 (6 bases). This CDR3 is built from 13 residues. V lost 1 base and J 4 bases, leaving 8 bases between the germline ends. CDR1 and CDR2 from the germline V gene are SGHRS and YFSETQ. CDR3 in amino acids: CASSLTGFYGYTF. The CDR3 nucleotides are TGCGCCAGCAGCTTGACAGGGTTCTATGGCTACACCTTC. The variable domain in full, completed from reference TRBV5-1 and TRBJ1-2, reads KAGVTQTPRYLIKTRGQQVTLSCSPISGHRSVSWYQQTPGQGLQFLFEYFSETQRNKGNFPGRFSGRQFSNSRSEMNVSTLELGDSALYLCASSLTGFYGYTFGSGTRLTVV.

This clone was seen only a few times. This rearrangement joins TRBV15 to TRBJ1-2; perhaps TRBD1 as D (6 bases). The CDR3 has 16 residues. Germline V gene sequence: CDR1 LNHNV, CDR2 YYDKDF (reference sequence). V lost 3 bases and J 0 bases, leaving 14 bases between the germline ends. CDR3 in amino acids: CATSRARDIANYGYTF. CDR3 nucleotide sequence: TGTGCCACCAGCAGGGCCCGGGACATCGCTAACTATGGCTACACCTTC.

The V and J genes are TRBV18 and TRBJ2-5; possible D gene TRBD1, 6 bases. V lost 6 bases and J lost 3, with 11 bases in between. The CDR3 sequence is 13 residues long. Germline CDR1 is KGHSH and CDR2 is LQKENI. In nucleotides, the CDR3 is TGTGCCAGCTCCACAACAGGGAAAGAGACCCAGTACTTC. It encodes CASSTTGKETQYF.

V and J are TRBV7-2 and TRBJ2-7; TRBD2 matches 16 bases. The germline V gene encodes CDR1 SGHTA and CDR2 FQGNSA. V lost 0 bases, J lost 5 bases, and 13 bases stayed unmatched. The CDR3 is made up of 20 amino acids. The CDR3 spells CASSLAAGLAGGLRSNEQYF. The CDR3 DNA reads as TGTGCCAGCAGCTTAGCGGCGGGACTAGCGGGGGGGCTCAGATCGAACGAGCAGTACTTC. The entire variable domain, with the rest obtained from reference TRBV7-2 and TRBJ2-7, is as follows: GAGVSQSPSNKVTEKGKDVELRCDPISGHTALYWYRQSLGQGLEFLIYFQGNSAPDKSGLPSDRFSAERTGGSVSTLTIQRTQQEDSAVYLCASSLAAGLAGGLRSNEQYFGPGTRLTVT.

This chain links TRBV5-6 with TRBJ1-3; 7 bases match TRBD1. Germline V gene data show CDR1 as SGHDT and CDR2 as YYEEEE. The CDR3 length is 13 residues. Trimming took 3 bases from V and 7 from J; bases not matched to a gene: 4. The CDR3 DNA is TGTGCCAGCAGCTACGGGACAGCGAACACCATATATTTT. It is translated as CASSYGTANTIYF.

The chain recombines TRBV4-2 with TRBJ2-3, with 9 bases that match TRBD2. This CDR3 is built from 15 residues. Trimming removed 4 bases from V and 0 bases from J; junction bases left unmatched: 2. Looked up from germline, CDR1 is LGHNA and CDR2 is YNFKEQ. The CDR3 protein is CASSRAGGSTDTQYF. The CDR3, as DNA: TGTGCCAGCAGCCGAGCGGGAGGCAGCACAGATACGCAGTATTTT.

The rearrangement joins TRBV15 to TRBJ2-5; TRBD1 is a possible D gene (5 bases). The CDR3 contains 13 residues. Per the germline V gene, CDR1 is LNHNV and CDR2 is YYDKDF (reference sequence). The V end lost 5 bases, the J end lost 3 bases, and 10 bases lay between the germline ends. The CDR3 reads CATSLDREETQYF. CDR3 nucleotides: TGTGCCACCAGCCTTGACAGAGAAGAGACCCAGTACTTC.

The V call is TRBV20-1, the J call TRBJ1-2; D is unclear. The V end was cut by 3 bases, the J end by 6 bases, with 5 bases between. Germline V gene data show CDR1 as DFQATT and CDR2 as SNEGSKA (reference sequence). There are 10 residues in the CDR3. CDR3 sequence reads: CSASSDGYTF. Written as DNA, the CDR3 is TGCAGTGCTAGCTCGGATGGCTACACCTTC.

This clone was counted only a few times. Other DNA sequences within the sample encode an identical CDR3. The chain employs TRBV30 and TRBJ1-2, with 10 bases aligning to TRBD1. Trimming at V came to 3 bases and at J to 7 bases, leaving 5 bases not matched to a gene. Germline lookup yields CDR1 GTSNPN and CDR2 SVGIG (reference sequence). The CDR3 is 13 amino acids. This chain's CDR3 is CAWSDRGPGGYTF. The CDR3 DNA sequence: TGTGCCTGGAGCGACAGGGGGCCGGGTGGCTACACCTTC.

The chain has TRBV18 and TRBJ2-7, with D possibly matching TRBD1 (6 bases). CDR3 length: 13 amino acids. Germline loops: CDR1 KGHSH, CDR2 LQKENI. Trimming removed 6 bases from V and 2 bases from J, with 11 bases in between. The CDR3 is CASSRQETYEQYF. CDR3 in DNA: TGTGCCAGCTCTCGACAGGAAACCTACGAGCAGTACTTC.

The V and J genes are TRBV19 and TRBJ2-7, with 8 bases fitting TRBD1. CDR3 length equals 15 residues. V lost 6 bases to trimming and J lost 2 bases; unmatched junction nucleotides: 9. Germline lookup yields CDR1 LNHDA and CDR2 SQIVND (reference sequence). As DNA, the CDR3 is TGTGCCAGTAGATACCAGGGGGCAGCCCCCTACGAGCAGTACTTC. This codes for CASRYQGAAPYEQYF.

The chain links TRBV28 to TRBJ1-2; D uncertain. Germline assignment: CDR1 MDHEN and CDR2 SYDVKM. The CDR3 extends over 11 amino acids. V was pared by 5 bases and J by 4 bases, with 5 bases between. CDR3 nucleotide sequence: TGTGCCAGCAGTGGGAGCTATGGCTACACCTTC. Translation: CASSGSYGYTF.

The chain is built from TRBV11-2 and TRBJ1-5; D call uncertain. Germline values: CDR1 SGHAT, CDR2 FQNNGV. The germline V and J ends were trimmed by 5 bases and 0 bases, with 11 bases remaining between them. The CDR3 runs to 15 residues. The CDR3 loop is CASSPDGNSNQPQHF. The CDR3 DNA reads TGTGCCAGCAGCCCCGACGGGAATAGCAATCAGCCCCAGCATTTT.

The chain uses TRBV28 and TRBJ1-3; D gene unclear. Germline CDR1 and CDR2: MDHEN and SYDVKM. CDR3 length equals 13 residues. Trimming took off 8 bases at V and 8 bases at J, with 16 bases between the two ends. CDR3 bases: TGTGCCAGCGGGCAGAGTACTTTGGACACCATATATTTT. Protein product: CASGQSTLDTIYF.

The chain combines TRBV19 with TRBJ2-7, with D hard to call. Germline V gene sequence: CDR1 LNHDA, CDR2 SQIVND (reference sequence). The CDR3 has 13 residues. Trimming pared 3 bases from V and 3 bases from J, leaving 9 bases between. CDR3 region: CASSIIVGYEQYF. CDR3 nucleotide sequence: TGTGCCAGTAGTATTATAGTCGGCTACGAGCAGTACTTC.

V is TRBV30 and J is TRBJ2-4, with D hard to call. Trimming cost V 5 bases and J 2 bases, with 7 bases left between them. Germline V lookup: CDR1 GTSNPN, CDR2 SVGIG (reference sequence). The CDR3 length is 12 residues. The CDR3 DNA reads as TGTGCCTGGGGGCGTACCAAAAACATTCAGTACTTC. Translated: CAWGRTKNIQYF. Looking up the rest from reference TRBV30 and TRBJ2-4 gives the full variable domain: SQTIHQWPATLVQPVGSPLSLECTVEGTSNPNLYWYRQAAGRGLQLLFYSVGIGQISSEVPQNLSASRPQDRQFILSSKKLLLSDSGFYLCAWGRTKNIQYFGAGTRLSVL.

A single count supports this clone. This rearrangement joins TRBV7-9 to TRBJ1-1; 9 bases are a match to TRBD1. Germline V gene data show CDR1 as SEHNR and CDR2 as FQNEAQ (reference sequence). V lost 5 bases, J lost 6 bases, and 7 bases stayed unmatched. The CDR3 sequence is 14 residues long. Here the CDR3 reads CASSRGQGLSEAFF. The CDR3 DNA reads as TGTGCCAGCAGCCGCGGACAGGGGCTCTCTGAAGCTTTCTTT. The whole variable domain, filled in from reference TRBV7-9 and TRBJ1-1, reads DTGVSQNPRHKITKRGQNVTFRCDPISEHNRLYWYRQTLGQGPEFLTYFQNEAQLEKSRLLSDRFSAERPKGSFSTLEIQRTEQGDSAMYLCASSRGQGLSEAFFGQGTRLTVV.

The chain has TRBV6-1 and TRBJ1-5; TRBD1 matches at 11 bases. J was trimmed by 4 bases and V by 4 bases; bases with no gene match: 3. Germline V CDR1 and CDR2: MNHNS, SASEGT. CDR3 size: 15 residues. CDR3 nucleotide sequence: TGTGCCAGCAGTGCGGACAGGGGGCAGAATCAGCCCCAGCATTTT. Protein: CASSADRGQNQPQHF.